Below, 25 T cell receptor beta chains from the same sample are listed, as sequenced in a study of cytomegalovirus exposure and HLA in healthy donors. This PCR relied on a set of 60 Vbeta primers and 13 Jbeta primers. Clones were read by immunoSEQ multiplex PCR, and TCRdb kept only the in-frame ones, dropping some. The profile shows some 57,000 clones, roughly 70% of them singletons. The specimen sequenced was PBMCs. All receptors derive from a woman aged 55-69 years in good health and CMV-seropositive.

The gene calls are TRBV6-6 and TRBJ1-5, with 7 bases aligning to TRBD1. The germline gives CDR1 MNHNY, CDR2 SVGAGI (reference sequence). J lost 4 bases, V lost 4 bases, and 4 bases had no gene match. The CDR3 has 14 residues. CDR3 sequence (DNA): TGTGCCAGCAGTTCTATGACAGGGAATCAGCCCCAGCATTTT. This codes for CASSSMTGNQPQHF.

The V gene is TRBV30, the J gene TRBJ1-2, with 7 bases that match TRBD1. Trimming removed 2 bases from V and 7 bases from J; junction bases left unmatched: 7. CDR1 GTSNPN and CDR2 SVGIG come from the germline V gene (reference sequence). The CDR3 extends over 13 amino acids. CDR3 loop: CAWSRDRAGGYTF. The CDR3 nucleotides are TGTGCCTGGAGTCGTGACAGGGCTGGTGGCTACACCTTC.

V gene TRBV2 combines with J gene TRBJ1-2, with D perhaps TRBD1 (6 bases). CDR1 is SNHLY, CDR2 FYNNEI, per germline. V was shortened by 3 bases and J by 3 bases, with 14 bases between the two germline ends. This CDR3 is 15 amino acids long. CDR3 DNA sequence: TGTGCCAGCAGTGACACAGGGTACTCTGACTATGGCTACACCTTC. Protein product: CASSDTGYSDYGYTF.

This chain's CDR3 is CASSQAGRAEQYF. For the CDR3, the DNA is TGTGCCAGCAGCCAAGCCGGCAGGGCCGAGCAGTACTTC. This chain joins TRBV7-2 and TRBJ2-7, with TRBD1 as a possible D gene (5 bases). Germline assignment: CDR1 SGHTA and CDR2 FQGNSA. The CDR3 spans 13 residues. The V end lost 5 bases, the J end lost 6 bases, and 14 bases lay between the germline ends.

This clone was recorded a few times. The chain carries TRBV7-2 and TRBJ2-1; 7 bases agree with TRBD1. This CDR3 region has 13 residues. Germline V gene data show CDR1 as SGHTA and CDR2 as FQGNSA. The junction had 2 bases not matched to a gene; V was cut back by 2 bases and J by 7 bases. CDR3 nucleotide sequence: TGTGCCAGCAGCTTACGACAGGGAAATGAGCAGTTCTTC. Encoded protein: CASSLRQGNEQFF.

This chain joins TRBV7-3 and TRBJ1-2, with 9 bases identical to TRBD1. This CDR3 comprises 13 residues. The V gene end was trimmed by 1 base and the J gene end by 8 bases; junction bases not matched to a gene: 2. The germline V gene has CDR1 SGHTA and CDR2 FQGTGA. DNA of the CDR3: TGTGCCAGCAGCTTAAGGACAGGGGACGGCTACACCTTC. Encoded protein: CASSLRTGDGYTF.

The CDR3, as DNA: TGTGCCAGCAGCGTAGCGAGGGCTGCCCGAATGAATGAGCAGTTCTTC. Its translation is CASSVARAARMNEQFF. This chain uses TRBV9 with TRBJ2-1, with D maybe TRBD2 (5 bases). Trimming removed 0 bases from V and 7 bases from J, with 17 bases in between. The CDR3 spans 16 residues. The V gene's germline CDR1 is SGDLS and CDR2 YYNGEE.

The chain links TRBV14 to TRBJ1-6; possible D gene TRBD1, 5 bases. Deletions cut 1 base from V and 11 bases from J, with 21 bases between. Germline V gives CDR1 SGHDN, CDR2 FVKESK. The CDR3 sequence is 17 residues long. The CDR3 nucleotides are TGTGCCAGCAGCCAAGGCCCCTCCCGGGCAGGGCGGCCACCCCTCCACTTT. Protein product: CASSQGPSRAGRPPLHF. The full variable domain, completed using reference TRBV14 and TRBJ1-6, is EAGVTQFPSHSVIEKGQTVTLRCDPISGHDNLYWYRRVMGKEIKFLLHFVKESKQDESGMPNNRFLAERTGGTYSTLKVQPAELEDSGVYFCASSQGPSRAGRPPLHFGNGTRLTVT.

For this clone: Germline is not matched at one junction end, which may reflect a read error. The gene calls are TRBV6-6 and TRBJ2-7; TRBD1 matches 11 bases. Germline V gene sequence: CDR1 MNHNY, CDR2 SVGAGI (reference sequence). The CDR3 contains 15 residues. The CDR3 region has the DNA TGTGCCATCAGTGAGTCGATGGACAGGGGGCACGAGCAGTACTTC. The encoded protein is CAISESMDRGHEQYF.

In its sample, this clone was seen a few times. The chain carries TRBV18 and TRBJ2-1, with 12 positions matching TRBD1. The CDR3 totals 16 residues. CDR1 is KGHSH, CDR2 LQKENI, per germline. V gave up 5 bases and J gave up 6 bases; unmatched junction bases: 8. CDR3 bases: TGTGCCAGCTCAACGGGACAGGGGGCAGCGCGCAATGAGCAGTTCTTC. Translated: CASSTGQGAARNEQFF.

In DNA, the CDR3 is TGTGCCAGCAGCGCCGCCGGGACAGGGTCCACCGGGGAGCTGTTTTTT. This sequence encodes CASSAAGTGSTGELFF. The rearrangement links TRBV9 to TRBJ2-2, with 9 bases identical to TRBD1. V was pared by 3 bases and J by 4 bases, with 7 bases of the junction left unmatched. The CDR3 totals 16 residues. Germline lookup yields CDR1 SGDLS and CDR2 YYNGEE.

This clone has only one observation. The CDR3 region has the DNA TGTGCCAGCAGCTCACGGACAGGGGGCACTGGAAACACCATATATTTT. Translation gives CASSSRTGGTGNTIYF. The V gene is TRBV5-8, the J gene TRBJ1-3; 11 bases line up with TRBD1. This CDR3 is built from 16 residues. With V trimmed by 3 bases and J by 2 bases, 4 bases remained unmatched. Looked up from germline, CDR1 is SGHTS and CDR2 is YDEGEE.

The genes are TRBV19 and TRBJ1-1; 8 bases agree with TRBD1. Germline CDR1 reads LNHDA; CDR2 reads SQIVND (reference sequence). The junction had 4 bases not matched to a gene; V was cut back by 5 bases and J by 2 bases. This CDR3 has 14 residues. CDR3 sequence: CASSFSGGNTEAFF. CDR3 nucleotide sequence: TGTGCCAGTAGTTTTTCAGGGGGCAACACTGAAGCTTTCTTT.

The rearrangement joins TRBV19 to TRBJ2-2; D is perhaps TRBD1 (6 bases). The CDR3 extends over 14 amino acids. Germline loops: CDR1 LNHDA, CDR2 SQIVND (reference sequence). Trimming removed 6 bases from V and 4 bases from J, with 12 bases in between. CDR3 bases: TGTGCCAGTAGGCCGACAGGCGGCACCGGGGAGCTGTTTTTT. Protein sequence: CASRPTGGTGELFF.

The genes are TRBV14 and TRBJ1-3; no clear D. The ends were cut back, 4 bases at V and 3 bases at J, with 10 bases in the middle. CDR1 is SGHDN and CDR2 is FVKESK in the germline V gene. The length of the CDR3 is 14 residues. DNA for the CDR3: TGTGCCAGCAGCCTTTCTAACAGTGGAAACACCATATATTTT. Its protein is CASSLSNSGNTIYF.

In this sample, this clone is medium-sized. The chain is built from TRBV19 and TRBJ1-1; no clear D. Looked up from germline, CDR1 is LNHDA and CDR2 is SQIVND (reference sequence). The CDR3 sequence is 14 residues long. V was pared by 7 bases and J by 1 base, with 13 bases between. CDR3 amino acids: CASTTTERNTEAFF. CDR3 nucleotides: TGTGCCAGTACCACCACAGAACGGAACACTGAAGCTTTCTTT.

The table lists this clone with a few counts. The J gene is TRBJ2-1, the V gene TRBV18; no firm D call. Germline V gene lookup returns CDR1 KGHSH and CDR2 LQKENI. V was pared by 0 bases and J by 7 bases, with 4 bases between. This CDR3 comprises 12 residues. The CDR3 loop is CASSPPLNEQFF. In nucleotides, the CDR3 is TGTGCCAGCTCACCACCTCTTAATGAGCAGTTCTTC.

The J gene is TRBJ2-1, the V gene TRBV7-2, with D possibly TRBD2 on 5 matching bases. CDR1 and CDR2 from the germline V gene are SGHTA and FQGNSA. This CDR3 has 15 residues. The V end was cut by 2 bases, the J end by 0 bases, with 8 bases between. This CDR3 reads CASSLQGSSYNEQFF. CDR3 DNA: TGTGCCAGCAGCTTACAAGGGAGCTCCTACAATGAGCAGTTCTTC. Supplemented by reference TRBV7-2 and TRBJ2-1, the full variable domain reads GAGVSQSPSNKVTEKGKDVELRCDPISGHTALYWYRQSLGQGLEFLIYFQGNSAPDKSGLPSDRFSAERTGGSVSTLTIQRTQQEDSAVYLCASSLQGSSYNEQFFGPGTRLTVL.

The V and J genes are TRBV9 and TRBJ1-3; 9 bases align to TRBD1. Germline CDR1 and CDR2: SGDLS and YYNGEE. The length of the CDR3 is 16 residues. V lost 3 bases, J lost 3 bases, and 7 bases stayed unmatched. The CDR3, as DNA: TGTGCCAGCAGCGGACAGACAGGGGGAGTTGGAAACACCATATATTTT. It yields the protein CASSGQTGGVGNTIYF. Drawing the rest from reference TRBV9 and TRBJ1-3, the complete variable domain is DSGVTQTPKHLITATGQRVTLRCSPRSGDLSVYWYQQSLDQGLQFLIQYYNGEERAKGNILERFSAQQFPDLHSELNLSSLELGDSALYFCASSGQTGGVGNTIYFGEGSWLTVV.

The chain combines TRBV7-2 with TRBJ2-7, with D possibly TRBD2 on 5 matching bases. Germline-derived CDR1 and CDR2 are SGHTA and FQGNSA. This CDR3 has 17 residues. Trimming stripped 1 base from V and 5 bases from J, with 21 bases between. The CDR3 sequence: CASSLVGGLDPRNEQYF. The CDR3 DNA reads TGTGCCAGCAGCTTAGTGGGCGGGCTCGACCCACGTAACGAGCAGTACTTC.

The V and J genes are TRBV7-9 and TRBJ2-3; 10 bases are shared with TRBD2. The germline V gene has CDR1 SEHNR and CDR2 FQNEAQ (reference sequence). J gave up 2 bases and V 3 bases, and 5 bases lay outside the gene matches. The CDR3 totals 16 residues. The CDR3 loop is CASSFSSGGDTDTQYF. CDR3 nucleotide sequence: TGTGCCAGCAGCTTCTCTAGCGGGGGAGACACAGATACGCAGTATTTT.

The V and J genes are TRBV2 and TRBJ2-3, with a weak D call TRBD1 (6 bases). In germline, CDR1 is SNHLY, CDR2 FYNNEI. V lost 5 bases and J lost 0, with 12 bases in between. The CDR3 covers 15 residues. This CDR3 is CASSPGQKSTDTQYF. The DNA of the CDR3 is TGTGCCAGCAGTCCCGGACAGAAGAGCACAGATACGCAGTATTTT.

The gene calls are TRBV11-2 and TRBJ2-7; D gene ambiguous. The length of the CDR3 is 15 residues. Trimming removed 5 bases from V and 5 bases from J, with 19 bases in between. Germline values: CDR1 SGHAT, CDR2 FQNNGV. The CDR3, as DNA: TGTGCCAGCAGCCTGACATCCCGATGGATTGACGAGCAGTACTTC. It encodes CASSLTSRWIDEQYF.

This clone was found a few times. One junction end disagrees with the germline gene, perhaps due to a read error. V gene TRBV7-9 combines with J gene TRBJ1-2, with 8 positions matching TRBD1. This CDR3 has 12 amino acids. Germline V gene sequence: CDR1 SEHNR, CDR2 FQNEAQ (reference sequence). The CDR3 loop is CSSSSRQGGYTF. The CDR3, as DNA: TGTTCCAGCAGCTCTAGACAGGGGGGCTACACCTTC.

V and J are TRBV9 and TRBJ1-2, with 9 bases identical to TRBD1. This CDR3 contains 15 residues. V lost 5 bases and J lost 7; bases outside the gene matches: 12. Germline V gene data show CDR1 as SGDLS and CDR2 as YYNGEE. The CDR3 DNA follows: TGTGCCAGCAGGGAAACAGGGGGCGCCTCGCGTGGCTACACCTTC. Its protein is CASRETGGASRGYTF.